A selection of T cell receptor beta chains follows, all from one sample in a study of response to subunit inactivated influenza vaccine. TCRdb re-called the RT-PCR reads with MiXCR, one entry per CDR3 protein. The sample includes 650,000 to 800,000 distinct CDR3 sequences, approximately 17% of them seen just once. The sequencing used PBMCs from blood, collected more than 4 days after vaccination. The receptors shown here come from a man in his forties or fifties who received an inactivated influenza vaccine. Each CDR3 is given with its conserved first and last residue. Each record gives: J gene, clone size, V gene, D gene, CDR3 DNA, CDR3 protein. D genes are given only for firm matches. The size field is filled for only some rows; it gives once, few, many or a size class.

TRBJ2-5 many TRBV6-1 TRBD1 TGTGCCAGCAGCCAAGGGACAGACTCGTACCAAGAGACCCAGTACTTC CASSQGTDSYQETQYF
TRBJ1-2 . TRBV5-6 TRBD1 TGTGCCAGCACCCGAGACAGGGGCGCTACTAACTATGGCTACACCTTC CASTRDRGATNYGYTF
TRBJ2-7 . TRBV2 . TGTGCCAGCAGTGTTTGGGAGTACGAGCAGTACTTC CASSVWEYEQYF
TRBJ2-2 few TRBV7-9 . TGTGCCAGCAGCTTATCTTCGGGGACAAGGACCGGGGAGCTGTTTTTT CASSLSSGTRTGELFF
TRBJ2-1 . TRBV24-1 . TGTGCCACCAGTGATTGGAGGAATGAGCAGTTCTTC CATSDWRNEQFF
TRBJ2-2 few TRBV6-1 TRBD2 TGTGCCAGCAGCTTCCAACTAGCGGGAGTCTCTGGGGAGCTGTTTTTT CASSFQLAGVSGELFF
TRBJ2-7 few TRBV11-2 . TGTGCCAGCAGCTCTCATCCGGGACTTCCAGCCTACGAGCAGTACTTC CASSSHPGLPAYEQYF
TRBJ2-1 many TRBV6-2/TRBV6-3 . TGTGCCAGCGACAAGCGAGGTAACTACAATGAGCAGTTCTTC CASDKRGNYNEQFF
TRBJ1-5 . TRBV20-1 . TGCAGTGCTCCCGTTCGGACAGCTCCCAATCAGCCCCAGCATTTT CSAPVRTAPNQPQHF
TRBJ1-5 . TRBV5-8 TRBD1 TGTGCCAGCAGCCGTGATCCGGGACAGGGTATCAGTCAGCCCCAGCATTTT CASSRDPGQGISQPQHF
TRBJ2-7 . TRBV9 . TGTGCCAGCAGCTTAACAGGGTCTTTCCACGAGCAGTACTTC CASSLTGSFHEQYF
TRBJ2-7 . TRBV20-1 . TGCAGTGCTAGGCGCGGGACACCCTCCTACGAGCAGTACTTC CSARRGTPSYEQYF
TRBJ2-5 . TRBV7-8 TRBD1 TGTGCCAGCAGCCAACAGGGGGCGCTTCAGGAGACCCAGTACTTC CASSQQGALQETQYF
TRBJ2-2 . TRBV5-1 TRBD1 TGCGCCAGCAGCTACTATACTCCGGGACAGGGAGTAGGGGAGCTGTTTTTT CASSYYTPGQGVGELFF
TRBJ2-2 few TRBV5-6 . TGTGCCAGCAGCCCGGAAAGGATAAACACCGGGGAGCTGTTTTTT CASSPERINTGELFF
TRBJ1-2 many TRBV7-2 TRBD1 TGTGCCAGCAGCTCCGGACAGGGTGGCTACACCTTC CASSSGQGGYTF
TRBJ2-7 few TRBV5-4 . TGTGCCAGCAGCTTGTCCGCTTCCGAGCAGTACTTC CASSLSASEQYF
TRBJ1-3 few TRBV5-1 TRBD1 TGCGCCAGCAGCTTGGCCCTCGGACAGGGGGGAAACACCATATATTTT CASSLALGQGGNTIYF
TRBJ2-1 . TRBV2 . TGTGCCAGCAGTGTGGCAGCCTACAATGAGCAGTTCTTC CASSVAAYNEQFF
TRBJ2-5 many TRBV7-2 . TGTGCCAGCAGCTTAGGAATACAGCTACAAGAGACCCAGTACTTC CASSLGIQLQETQYF
TRBJ1-1 few TRBV3-1 . TGTGCCAGCAGCCAAGCCGTGACCCTGAACACTGAAGCTTTCTTT CASSQAVTLNTEAFF
TRBJ2-5 few TRBV24-1 . TGTGCCACCAGTGATACAGTTGGGACCCAGTACTTC CATSDTVGTQYF
TRBJ1-1 . TRBV4-1 TRBD1 TGCGCCAGCAGCCTCGGGACAGGGTCCTTTGGTGAAGCTTTCTTT CASSLGTGSFGEAFF
TRBJ2-1 . TRBV2 . TGTGCCAGCAGTAAATCTGGTGAGCAGTTCTTC CASSKSGEQFF
TRBJ1-5 . TRBV12-3/TRBV12-4 . TGTGCCAGCAGTCCGACGGGGATTCAGCCCCAGCATTTT CASSPTGIQPQHF
TRBJ2-3 few TRBV4-1 TRBD2 TGCGCCAGCAGCCCACGAGGCGGGGCGGGAGTTCCTCATACGCAGTATTTT CASSPRGGAGVPHTQYF
TRBJ1-1 few TRBV20-1 . TGCAGTGCTAGAGGGCCAGGGTGGGACACTGAAGCTTTCTTT CSARGPGWDTEAFF
TRBJ2-7 few TRBV7-9 TRBD2 TGTGCCAGCACCGGAGCTAGCGGTTCCTACGAGCAGTACTTC CASTGASGSYEQYF
TRBJ2-7 . TRBV5-1 . TGCGCCAGCAGCTACCAACCGGGAAGTGGCTCCTACGAGCAGTACTTC CASSYQPGSGSYEQYF
TRBJ2-2 few TRBV7-9 . TGTGCCAGCAGGCGTACAGGGACCGGGGAGCTGTTTTTT CASRRTGTGELFF
TRBJ1-2 few TRBV6-1 TRBD1 TGTGCCAGCAGTGTCGACAGGGGGCAACAGGATGGCTACACCTTC CASSVDRGQQDGYTF
TRBJ2-7 . TRBV6-2/TRBV6-3 . TGTGCCAGCAGTTACTCGAACGCTTACGAGCAGTACTTC CASSYSNAYEQYF
TRBJ2-5 . TRBV5-6 TRBD1 TGTGCCAGCAGCTCCTACAGGGGGAGCGGTGAGACCCAGTACTTC CASSSYRGSGETQYF
TRBJ2-1 many TRBV5-6 TRBD1 TGTGCCAGCAGCTTGTACCGGACAGGGGACAATGAGCAGTTCTTC CASSLYRTGDNEQFF
TRBJ2-5 few TRBV5-6 . TGTGCCAGCAGCTCTACCCCAGTACACCAAGAGACCCAGTACTTC CASSSTPVHQETQYF
TRBJ1-1 few TRBV27 . TGTGCCAGCAGTTTATGGGCAGGGAAGACCACTGAAGCTTTCTTT CASSLWAGKTTEAFF
TRBJ2-3 once TRBV14 TRBD1 TGTGCCAGCAGCCACCTCTTGGGGACAGGCCCCACAGATACGCAGTATTTT CASSHLLGTGPTDTQYF
TRBJ1-2 . TRBV4-1 . TGCGCCAGCAGCCCACAGGTTACGTATGGCTACACCTTC CASSPQVTYGYTF
TRBJ2-1 . TRBV7-2 . TGTGCCAGCAGCTTAGAAGTGGGCACGGCAAACAATGAGCAGTTCTTC CASSLEVGTANNEQFF
TRBJ1-4 . TRBV18 . TGTGCCAGCTCACCATCCCGGGACATGTTTTTT CASSPSRDMFF
TRBJ2-1 many TRBV20-1 . TGCAGTGTTCGAGCCTACAATGAGCAGTTCTTC CSVRAYNEQFF
TRBJ2-1 . TRBV4-2 TRBD2 TGTGCCAGCAGCCGGAGACCTTATACCGGGACTAGCGGACGCGGTCTGACCCACAATGAGCAGTTCTTC CASSRRPYTGTSGRGLTHNEQFF
TRBJ2-7 few TRBV4-3 . TGCGCCAGCAGCCAAGACTTCTCGGGACACCTAGCCCAAGAGCAGTACTTC CASSQDFSGHLAQEQYF
TRBJ2-1 . TRBV20-1 TRBD1 TGCAGTGCTAGAGTCCCGGGACAGGGACGGGATTTCTTC CSARVPGQGRDFF
TRBJ1-1 many TRBV29-1 TRBD1 TGCAGCGGCGGGACAGGGGTCACTGAAGCTTTCTTT CSGGTGVTEAFF
TRBJ2-2 few TRBV6-1 TRBD2 TGTGCCAGCAGCTCCGGGACTAGCCTAAGGGGCGGGGAGCTGTTTTTT CASSSGTSLRGGELFF
TRBJ2-7 few TRBV7-6 . TGTGCCAGCAGCCTAGCGGGCGGCAGGGGGTTTCCCTACGAGCAGTACTTC CASSLAGGRGFPYEQYF
TRBJ2-7 few TRBV20-1 TRBD2 TGCAGTGCTCCCGTTGCGGGAGGGAGCTCCTACGAGCAGTACTTC CSAPVAGGSSYEQYF
TRBJ2-3 . TRBV24-1 . TGTGCCACCAGTGACGGGGGCAGGGACCTCACAGATACGCAGTATTTT CATSDGGRDLTDTQYF
TRBJ1-1 many TRBV10-3 TRBD1 TGTGCCATCCAGGGGAACAGGGGAGGCACTGAAGCTTTCTTT CAIQGNRGGTEAFF
TRBJ2-1 . TRBV6-5 TRBD1 TGTGCCAGCAGTTACCAGGCGGGACAGGTACACAATGAGCAGTTCTTC CASSYQAGQVHNEQFF
TRBJ2-2 many TRBV12-3/TRBV12-4 . TGTGCCAGCAGCTCAGGCGTGGACACCGGGGAGCTGTTTTTT CASSSGVDTGELFF
TRBJ2-5 . TRBV10-2 . TGCGCCAGCAAACCAACTAGTGTTGAGACCCAGTACTTC CASKPTSVETQYF
TRBJ2-2 . TRBV12-3/TRBV12-4 TRBD2 TGTGCCAGCAGTCCCGGACTAGCGAGGGAGCTGTTTTTT CASSPGLARELFF
TRBJ2-7 . TRBV12-3/TRBV12-4 . TGTGCCAGCAGCCCATCGGACCTAGTGCTCTCCTACGAGCAGTACTTC CASSPSDLVLSYEQYF